The present T cell receptor (beta chain) was sequenced within a study of post-analysis software for immune sequencing data. For the study at large: Included courses were relapsing-remitting and secondary progressive multiple sclerosis; progressive-relapsing multiple sclerosis was also included. Study-level findings and limits: Patients with multiple sclerosis recorded significantly lower normalized Chao1 diversity than controls, the study found. With TRBV5-6, TRBV5-1 and TRBV20-1 included, about five TRBV segments were more frequent in patients than in controls. Strong co-clustering by F measure linked samples that shared a preparation batch.

TCR beta libraries were prepared from cDNA with unique molecular identifiers. T cells numbering about 0.95 to 10 million gave rise to roughly 0.5 million cDNA molecules. TCRdb analysed the PCR reads with MiXCR anew, one entry per CDR3 protein. The data show roughly 800,000 distinct CDR3 sequences, about half seen once. The CDR3 covers 16 residues. Germline CDR1 is SGHTA and CDR2 is FQGNSA. As for this clonotype: Antigen specificity is unknown.

V usage is TRBV7-2 and J usage is TRBJ2-5; 9 positions match TRBD2. The end of the DNA fits TRBJ2-7 better, so the J call may be wrong. The origin of this receptor is a girl aged 5-17 years with multiple sclerosis. The sample was blood. The CDR3 spells CASSAGGSGSLYEQYF. The CDR3 DNA reads TGTGCCAGCAGCGCCGGGGGTAGCGGGAGTCTGTACGAGCAGTACTTC.